These T cell receptor beta chains were read from a single sample in a study of blood T cell repertoires in COVID-19. Repertoires were generated with immunoSEQ multiplex PCR, while TCRdb's copy carries only in-frame clones and drops some. The sample carries 300,000 to 450,000 clones, around 87% recorded once. Sequencing was carried out using PBMCs or T cells enriched from blood (not recorded which). These receptors were collected from a man between 25 and 39 years old who had recovered from COVID-19. The CDR3 runs from the conserved cysteine through the conserved F or W. D genes are given only for firm matches. Where a row states a size, it is once, few, many or the class of an expanded clone; other rows omit it.

V gene: TRBV3-1/TRBV3-2; J gene: TRBJ1-6; D gene: NA; clone size: NA; CDR3 protein: CASSHAAGGINSPLHF; CDR3 DNA: TGTGCCAGCAGCCATGCCGCGGGGGGGATCAATTCACCCCTCCACTTT
V gene: TRBV27; J gene: TRBJ1-5; D gene: TRBD1; clone size: NA; CDR3 protein: CASSVLGTGVNQPQHF; CDR3 DNA: TGTGCCAGCAGTGTATTAGGGACAGGGGTCAATCAGCCCCAGCATTTT
V gene: TRBV30; J gene: TRBJ1-5; D gene: NA; clone size: NA; CDR3 protein: CAWDIGVSNQPQHF; CDR3 DNA: TGTGCCTGGGATATCGGAGTTAGCAATCAGCCCCAGCATTTT
V gene: TRBV9; J gene: TRBJ2-5; D gene: TRBD2; clone size: NA; CDR3 protein: CASSVASGGRQETQYF; CDR3 DNA: TGTGCCAGCAGCGTAGCTAGCGGGGGCCGCCAAGAGACCCAGTACTTC
V gene: TRBV5-1; J gene: TRBJ2-3; D gene: TRBD2; clone size: NA; CDR3 protein: CASSLDSGGATDTQYF; CDR3 DNA: TGCGCCAGCAGCTTGGATAGCGGGGGGGCCACAGATACGCAGTATTTT
V gene: TRBV6-6; J gene: TRBJ1-6; D gene: NA; clone size: NA; CDR3 protein: CASSYFEPAPLHF; CDR3 DNA: TGTGCCAGCAGTTACTTCGAACCGGCACCCCTCCACTTT
V gene: TRBV4-3; J gene: TRBJ2-3; D gene: NA; clone size: few; CDR3 protein: CASSPEATGHNTDTQYF; CDR3 DNA: TGCGCCAGCAGCCCAGAGGCGACAGGTCATAACACAGATACGCAGTATTTT
V gene: TRBV5-4; J gene: TRBJ1-2; D gene: NA; clone size: NA; CDR3 protein: CASSSPTGSGYTF; CDR3 DNA: TGTGCCAGCAGCTCCCCCACAGGGTCTGGCTACACCTTC
V gene: TRBV7-9; J gene: TRBJ1-2; D gene: NA; clone size: NA; CDR3 protein: CASSLAPRDFNSYGYTF; CDR3 DNA: TGTGCCAGCAGCTTAGCCCCTCGGGACTTTAATTCCTATGGCTACACCTTC
V gene: TRBV9; J gene: TRBJ1-1; D gene: NA; clone size: NA; CDR3 protein: CASSGTAMNTEAFF; CDR3 DNA: TGTGCCAGCAGCGGTACAGCAATGAACACTGAAGCTTTCTTT
V gene: TRBV2; J gene: TRBJ2-1; D gene: TRBD2; clone size: NA; CDR3 protein: CASSRMGLLDNEQFF; CDR3 DNA: TGTGCCAGCAGTCGAATGGGACTACTCGACAATGAGCAGTTCTTC
V gene: TRBV4-3; J gene: TRBJ1-5; D gene: NA; clone size: once; CDR3 protein: CASSQEVEGRGWVMPQHF; CDR3 DNA: TGCGCCAGCAGCCAAGAAGTAGAAGGCAGGGGTTGGGTGATGCCCCAGCATTTT
V gene: TRBV5-1; J gene: TRBJ1-2; D gene: TRBD1; clone size: NA; CDR3 protein: CASSSSDRGLYGYTF; CDR3 DNA: TGCGCCAGCAGCTCCTCCGACAGGGGACTCTATGGCTACACCTTC
V gene: TRBV3-1/TRBV3-2; J gene: TRBJ2-1; D gene: NA; clone size: once; CDR3 protein: CASSQDPDSYNEQFF; CDR3 DNA: TGTGCCAGCAGCCAAGATCCGGACTCTTACAATGAGCAGTTCTTC
V gene: TRBV5-1; J gene: TRBJ1-2; D gene: TRBD1; clone size: NA; CDR3 protein: CASTEGQGVYGYTF; CDR3 DNA: TGCGCCAGCACCGAGGGACAGGGGGTCTATGGCTACACCTTC
V gene: TRBV25-1; J gene: TRBJ1-2; D gene: TRBD1; clone size: NA; CDR3 protein: CASTQGGSDGYTF; CDR3 DNA: TGTGCCAGCACCCAGGGGGGCTCGGATGGCTACACCTTC
V gene: TRBV7-8; J gene: TRBJ1-3; D gene: NA; clone size: NA; CDR3 protein: CASSLGGYSGNTIYF; CDR3 DNA: TGTGCCAGCAGCTTGGGGGGATATTCTGGAAACACCATATATTTT
V gene: TRBV7-6; J gene: TRBJ2-1; D gene: TRBD1; clone size: NA; CDR3 protein: CASSSGQGARYNEQFF; CDR3 DNA: TGTGCCAGCAGCTCAGGACAGGGGGCTAGGTACAATGAGCAGTTCTTC
V gene: TRBV21-1; J gene: TRBJ1-5; D gene: NA; clone size: NA; CDR3 protein: CASSRGGQYSNQPQHF; CDR3 DNA: TGTGCCAGCAGCCGGGGGGGGCAGTATAGCAATCAGCCCCAGCATTTT
V gene: TRBV5-6; J gene: TRBJ1-3; D gene: NA; clone size: NA; CDR3 protein: CASSLDPRDYSGNTIYF; CDR3 DNA: TGTGCCAGCAGCTTGGACCCTAGGGACTACTCTGGAAACACCATATATTTT
V gene: TRBV27; J gene: TRBJ2-5; D gene: TRBD1; clone size: NA; CDR3 protein: CASSVRGPETQYF; CDR3 DNA: TGTGCCAGCAGTGTAAGGGGGCCAGAGACCCAGTACTTC
V gene: TRBV6-5; J gene: TRBJ1-5; D gene: NA; clone size: NA; CDR3 protein: CASSWTAINQPQHF; CDR3 DNA: TGTGCCAGCAGTTGGACAGCCATCAATCAGCCCCAGCATTTT
V gene: TRBV4-2; J gene: TRBJ1-4; D gene: NA; clone size: NA; CDR3 protein: CASSQAGNEKLFF; CDR3 DNA: TGTGCCAGCAGCCAAGCGGGAAATGAAAAACTGTTTTTT
V gene: TRBV11-2; J gene: TRBJ1-2; D gene: TRBD1; clone size: once; CDR3 protein: CASTGFGTGTVYGYTF; CDR3 DNA: TGTGCCAGCACCGGTTTTGGGACAGGGACCGTCTATGGCTACACCTTC
V gene: TRBV30; J gene: TRBJ2-5; D gene: TRBD2; clone size: NA; CDR3 protein: CAWSSGGRIETQYF; CDR3 DNA: TGTGCCTGGAGTAGCGGGGGTCGTATTGAGACCCAGTACTTC
V gene: TRBV9; J gene: TRBJ1-1; D gene: NA; clone size: NA; CDR3 protein: CASSVGVRPAGDTEAFF; CDR3 DNA: TGTGCCAGCAGCGTAGGGGTCCGGCCGGCGGGAGACACTGAAGCTTTCTTT
V gene: TRBV4-1; J gene: TRBJ2-2; D gene: TRBD1; clone size: NA; CDR3 protein: CASSQDPYNRGRTGELFF; CDR3 DNA: TGCGCCAGCAGCCAAGATCCCTATAACAGGGGCCGGACCGGGGAGCTGTTTTTT
V gene: TRBV7-3; J gene: TRBJ2-1; D gene: NA; clone size: NA; CDR3 protein: CASSVSTTDNEQFF; CDR3 DNA: TGTGCCAGCAGCGTGAGCACGACAGACAATGAGCAGTTCTTC
V gene: TRBV30; J gene: TRBJ2-7; D gene: NA; clone size: few; CDR3 protein: CAWNTGTYEQYF; CDR3 DNA: TGTGCCTGGAACACAGGTACCTACGAGCAGTACTTC
V gene: TRBV7-9; J gene: TRBJ2-1; D gene: TRBD2; clone size: NA; CDR3 protein: CASSYGTKYNEQFF; CDR3 DNA: TGTGCCAGCAGCTACGGGACTAAATACAATGAGCAGTTCTTC
V gene: TRBV27; J gene: TRBJ1-6; D gene: NA; clone size: NA; CDR3 protein: CASSIRQGNNSPLHF; CDR3 DNA: TGTGCCAGCAGTATCCGGCAGGGGAATAATTCACCCCTCCACTTT
V gene: TRBV11-3; J gene: TRBJ2-7; D gene: NA; clone size: NA; CDR3 protein: CASSSGTSYEQYF; CDR3 DNA: TGTGCCAGCAGTTCCGGGACAAGCTACGAGCAGTACTTC
V gene: TRBV4-1; J gene: TRBJ1-5; D gene: NA; clone size: once; CDR3 protein: CASSHDGGKNQPQHF; CDR3 DNA: TGCGCCAGCAGCCATGACGGGGGGAAGAATCAGCCCCAGCATTTT
V gene: TRBV27; J gene: TRBJ2-5; D gene: NA; clone size: NA; CDR3 protein: CASSSRRTGGAETQYF; CDR3 DNA: TGTGCCAGCAGTTCCCGGAGGACCGGAGGGGCAGAGACCCAGTACTTC
V gene: TRBV27; J gene: TRBJ1-1; D gene: TRBD1; clone size: NA; CDR3 protein: CASSGTGTLATEAFF; CDR3 DNA: TGTGCCAGCAGTGGGACAGGGACTCTGGCCACTGAAGCTTTCTTT
V gene: TRBV7-2; J gene: TRBJ1-4; D gene: NA; clone size: NA; CDR3 protein: CASSEWGVRSGEKLFF; CDR3 DNA: TGTGCCAGCAGCGAATGGGGTGTCAGGTCGGGGGAGAAACTGTTTTTT
V gene: TRBV11-2; J gene: TRBJ1-4; D gene: TRBD1; clone size: once; CDR3 protein: CASSQDRGTNEKLFF; CDR3 DNA: TGTGCCAGCAGCCAAGACAGGGGAACTAATGAAAAACTGTTTTTT
V gene: TRBV7-2; J gene: TRBJ2-7; D gene: TRBD2; clone size: NA; CDR3 protein: CASSLIGRGGNEQYF; CDR3 DNA: TGTGCCAGCAGCCTCATAGGGCGGGGGGGCAACGAGCAGTACTTC
V gene: TRBV19; J gene: TRBJ1-4; D gene: NA; clone size: NA; CDR3 protein: CASSIVSEKLFF; CDR3 DNA: TGTGCCAGTAGTATAGTATCCGAAAAACTGTTTTTT
V gene: TRBV4-2; J gene: TRBJ2-3; D gene: TRBD2; clone size: few; CDR3 protein: CASSQGSGGLTDTQYF; CDR3 DNA: TGTGCCAGCAGCCAAGGTAGCGGGGGGCTCACAGATACGCAGTATTTT
V gene: TRBV10-1; J gene: TRBJ1-6; D gene: NA; clone size: few; CDR3 protein: CASSESLIVAPLHF; CDR3 DNA: TGCGCCAGCAGTGAGTCTTTGATAGTAGCCCCCCTCCACTTT